The entry below describes one T cell receptor (beta chain). This sample was taken from a study of blood T cell repertoires in COVID-19. This CDR3 comprises 14 residues. Germline V CDR1 and CDR2: LNHDA, SQIVND (reference sequence). The ends were cut back, 5 bases at V and 3 bases at J, with 11 bases in the middle. The data were produced by immunoSEQ multiplex PCR, yet TCRdb's version contains in-frame clones alone and is incomplete. The sample has about 220,000 clones, 82% seen once. The chain employs TRBV19 and TRBJ1-3; D unclear. The clonotype originates from a woman aged 55-70 years who had recovered from COVID-19. The specimen sequenced was PBMCs or T cells enriched from blood (not recorded which). CDR3 sequence (DNA): TGTGCCAGTAGTTCACACAGAGTTGGAAACACCATATATTTT. This codes for CASSSHRVGNTIYF.